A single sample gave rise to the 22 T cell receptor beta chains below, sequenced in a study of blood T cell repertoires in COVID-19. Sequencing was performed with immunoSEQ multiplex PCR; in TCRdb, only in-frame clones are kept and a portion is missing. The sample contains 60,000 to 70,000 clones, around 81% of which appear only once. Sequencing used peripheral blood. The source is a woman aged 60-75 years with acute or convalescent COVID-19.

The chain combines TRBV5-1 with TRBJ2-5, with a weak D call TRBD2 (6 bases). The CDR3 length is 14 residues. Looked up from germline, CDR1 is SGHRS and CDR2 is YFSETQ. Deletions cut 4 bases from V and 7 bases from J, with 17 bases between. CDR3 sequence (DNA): TGCGCCAGCAGCCCGGAGGGGAGCTCAGGGACCCAGTACTTC. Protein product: CASSPEGSSGTQYF.

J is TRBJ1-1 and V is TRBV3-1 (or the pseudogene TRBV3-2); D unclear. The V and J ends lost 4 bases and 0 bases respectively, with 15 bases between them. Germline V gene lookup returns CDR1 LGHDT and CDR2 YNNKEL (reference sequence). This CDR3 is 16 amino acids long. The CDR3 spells CASSRFRGLLNTEAFF. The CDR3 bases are TGTGCCAGCAGCCGTTTTCGGGGTCTCCTGAACACTGAAGCTTTCTTT.

The CDR3 reads CASSLTGTTHEQYF. CDR3 coding DNA: TGTGCCAGCAGCTTAACGGGGACAACCCACGAGCAGTACTTC. V and J are TRBV7-3 and TRBJ2-7; the D gene is possibly TRBD1 (6 bases). The CDR3 is made up of 14 amino acids. CDR1 SGHTA and CDR2 FQGTGA come from the germline V gene. With 0 bases removed from V and 5 bases from J, the gap between germline ends came to 11 bases.

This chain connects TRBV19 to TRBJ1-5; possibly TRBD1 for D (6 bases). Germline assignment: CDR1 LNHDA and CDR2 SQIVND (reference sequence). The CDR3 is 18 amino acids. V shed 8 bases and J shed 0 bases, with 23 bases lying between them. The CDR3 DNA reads TGTGCCAGTTCCGACTCGGGACATCGCATCGGTAGCAATCAGCCCCAGCATTTT. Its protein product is CASSDSGHRIGSNQPQHF.

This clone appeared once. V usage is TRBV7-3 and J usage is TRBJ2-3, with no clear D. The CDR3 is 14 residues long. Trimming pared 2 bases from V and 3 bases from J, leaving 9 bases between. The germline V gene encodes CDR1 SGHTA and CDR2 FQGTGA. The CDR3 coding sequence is TGTGCCAGCAGCTTACTGCTACGGACAGATACGCAGTATTTT. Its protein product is CASSLLLRTDTQYF.

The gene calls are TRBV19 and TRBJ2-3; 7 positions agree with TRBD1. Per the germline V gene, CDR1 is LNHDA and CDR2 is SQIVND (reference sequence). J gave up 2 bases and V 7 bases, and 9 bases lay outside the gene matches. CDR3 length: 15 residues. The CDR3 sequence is CASTLGGASTDTQYF. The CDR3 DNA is TGTGCCAGTACCTTAGGGGGCGCTTCCACAGATACGCAGTATTTT.

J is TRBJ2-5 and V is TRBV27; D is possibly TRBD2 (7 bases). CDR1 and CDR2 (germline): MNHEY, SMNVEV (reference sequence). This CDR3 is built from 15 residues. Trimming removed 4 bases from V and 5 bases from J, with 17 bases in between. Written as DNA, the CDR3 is TGTGCCAGCAGTTCCGAGGGGGGGCGGGGGGAGACCCAGTACTTC. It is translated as CASSSEGGRGETQYF.

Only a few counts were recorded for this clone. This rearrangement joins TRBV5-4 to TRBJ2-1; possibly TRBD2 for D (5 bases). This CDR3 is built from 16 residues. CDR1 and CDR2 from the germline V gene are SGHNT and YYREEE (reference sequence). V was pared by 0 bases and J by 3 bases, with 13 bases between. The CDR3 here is CASSLGTSVNYNEQFF. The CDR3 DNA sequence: TGTGCCAGCAGCTTGGGGACTTCCGTGAACTACAATGAGCAGTTCTTC.

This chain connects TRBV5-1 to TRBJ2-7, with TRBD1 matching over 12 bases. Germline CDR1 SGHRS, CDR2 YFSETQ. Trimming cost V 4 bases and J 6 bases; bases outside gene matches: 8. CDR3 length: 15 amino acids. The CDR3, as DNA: TGCGCCAGCAGCGGGGGACAGGGGGCGTTTGGCGAGCAGTACTTC. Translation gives CASSGGQGAFGEQYF.

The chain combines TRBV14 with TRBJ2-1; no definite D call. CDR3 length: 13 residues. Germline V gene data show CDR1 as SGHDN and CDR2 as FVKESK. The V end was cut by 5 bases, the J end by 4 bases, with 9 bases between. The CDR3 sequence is CASSGDRYNEQFF. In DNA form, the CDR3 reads TGTGCCAGCAGCGGAGACCGGTACAATGAGCAGTTCTTC.

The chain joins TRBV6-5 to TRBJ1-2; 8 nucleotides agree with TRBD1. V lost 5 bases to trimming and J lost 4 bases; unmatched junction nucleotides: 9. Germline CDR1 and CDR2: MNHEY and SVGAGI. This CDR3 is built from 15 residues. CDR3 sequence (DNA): TGTGCCAGCAGTACCGGACAGGGCTCCTCCTATGGCTACACCTTC. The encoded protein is CASSTGQGSSYGYTF.

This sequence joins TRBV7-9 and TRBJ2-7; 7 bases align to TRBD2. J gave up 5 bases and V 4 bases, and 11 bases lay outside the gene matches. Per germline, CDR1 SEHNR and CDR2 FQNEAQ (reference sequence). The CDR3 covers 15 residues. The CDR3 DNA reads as TGTGCCAGCAGCTCCCTTAAGATCGGGGGGAACGAGCAGTACTTC. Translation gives CASSSLKIGGNEQYF.

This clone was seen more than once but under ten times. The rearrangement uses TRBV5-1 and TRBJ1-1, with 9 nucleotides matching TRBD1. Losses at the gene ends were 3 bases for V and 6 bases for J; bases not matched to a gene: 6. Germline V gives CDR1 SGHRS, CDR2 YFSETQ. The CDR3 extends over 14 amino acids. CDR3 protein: CASSWGDREAEAFF. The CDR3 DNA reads TGCGCCAGCAGCTGGGGGGACAGGGAGGCTGAAGCTTTCTTT.

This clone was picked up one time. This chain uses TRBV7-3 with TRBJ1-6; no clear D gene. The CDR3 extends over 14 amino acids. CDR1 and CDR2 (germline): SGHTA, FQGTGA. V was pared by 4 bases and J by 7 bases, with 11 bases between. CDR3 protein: CASSSTGINSPLHF. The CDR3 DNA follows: TGTGCCAGCAGCTCTACCGGGATAAATTCACCCCTCCACTTT.

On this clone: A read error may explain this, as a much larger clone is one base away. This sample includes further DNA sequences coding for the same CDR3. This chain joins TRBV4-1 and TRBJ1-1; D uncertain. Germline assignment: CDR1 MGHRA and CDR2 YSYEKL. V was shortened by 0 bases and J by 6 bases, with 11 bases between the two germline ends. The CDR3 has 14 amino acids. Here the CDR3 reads CASSQDRGISEAFF. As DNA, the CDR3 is TGCGCCAGCAGCCAAGATCGAGGGATATCTGAAGCTTTCTTT.

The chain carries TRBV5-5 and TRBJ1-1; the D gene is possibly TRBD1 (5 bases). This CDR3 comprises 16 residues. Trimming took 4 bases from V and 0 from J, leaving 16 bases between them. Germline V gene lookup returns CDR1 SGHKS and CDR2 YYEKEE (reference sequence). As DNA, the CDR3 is TGTGCCAGCAGCCGCCTAGGGAGGGACCTGAACACTGAAGCTTTCTTT. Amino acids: CASSRLGRDLNTEAFF. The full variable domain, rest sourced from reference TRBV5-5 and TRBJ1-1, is DAGVTQSPTHLIKTRGQQVTLRCSPISGHKSVSWYQQVLGQGPQFIFQYYEKEERGRGNFPDRFSARQFPNYSSELNVNALLLGDSALYLCASSRLGRDLNTEAFFGQGTRLTVV.

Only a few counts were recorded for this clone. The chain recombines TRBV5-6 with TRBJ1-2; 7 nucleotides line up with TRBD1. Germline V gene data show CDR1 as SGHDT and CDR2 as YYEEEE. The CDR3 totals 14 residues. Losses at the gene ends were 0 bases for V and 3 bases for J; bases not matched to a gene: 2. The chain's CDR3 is CASSLGQGDYGYTF. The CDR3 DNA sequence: TGTGCCAGCAGCTTGGGACAGGGAGACTATGGCTACACCTTC.

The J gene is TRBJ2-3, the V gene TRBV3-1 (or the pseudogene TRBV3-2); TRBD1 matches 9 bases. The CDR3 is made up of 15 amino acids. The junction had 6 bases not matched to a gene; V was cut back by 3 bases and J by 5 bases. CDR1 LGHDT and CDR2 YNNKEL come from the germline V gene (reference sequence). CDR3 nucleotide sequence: TGTGCCAGCAGCCAGAGACAGGGGGGACAAGATACGCAGTATTTT. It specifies CASSQRQGGQDTQYF.

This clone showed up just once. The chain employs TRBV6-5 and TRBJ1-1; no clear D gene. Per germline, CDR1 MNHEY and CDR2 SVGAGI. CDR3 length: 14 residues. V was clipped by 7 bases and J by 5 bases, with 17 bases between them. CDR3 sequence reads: CASTEGWGGTEAFF. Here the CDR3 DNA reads TGTGCCAGCACCGAGGGTTGGGGTGGTACTGAAGCTTTCTTT.

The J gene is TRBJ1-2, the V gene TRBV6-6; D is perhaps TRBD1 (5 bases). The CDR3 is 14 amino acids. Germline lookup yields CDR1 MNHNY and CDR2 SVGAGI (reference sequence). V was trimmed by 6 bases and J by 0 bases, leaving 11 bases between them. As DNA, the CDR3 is TGTGCCAGCAGCCAGGGAATCGCTAACTATGGCTACACCTTC. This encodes CASSQGIANYGYTF.

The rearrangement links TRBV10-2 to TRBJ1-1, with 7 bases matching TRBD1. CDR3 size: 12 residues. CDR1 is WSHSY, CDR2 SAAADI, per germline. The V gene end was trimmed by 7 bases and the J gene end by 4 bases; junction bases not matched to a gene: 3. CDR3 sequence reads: CASTPGGTEAFF. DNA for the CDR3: TGCGCCAGCACCCCAGGGGGCACTGAAGCTTTCTTT.

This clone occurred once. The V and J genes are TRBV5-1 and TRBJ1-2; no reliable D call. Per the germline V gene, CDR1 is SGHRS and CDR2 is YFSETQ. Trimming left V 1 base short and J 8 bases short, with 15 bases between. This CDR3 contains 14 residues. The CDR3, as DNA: TGCGCCAGCAGCTTGTCTGACACCGCGTCAGGCTACACCTTC. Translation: CASSLSDTASGYTF.